These 7 T cell receptor beta chains were sequenced from one sample in a study of shared clonotypes between healthy human individuals. Here immunoSEQ multiplex PCR was the method, and the copy in TCRdb shows in-frame clones only, minus some. The table lists millions of clones, just over 90% of them singletons. Sequencing was carried out using naive CD4+ T cells sorted from blood. Subset specified: CD45RA+ positively selected. These receptors all stem from a man younger than 35 in good health.

V gene TRBV4-2 combines with J gene TRBJ2-5; 13 bases align to TRBD2. The V gene end was trimmed by 1 base and the J gene end by 7 bases; junction bases not matched to a gene: 6. The CDR3 covers 16 residues. In germline, CDR1 is LGHNA, CDR2 YNFKEQ. This CDR3 is CASSQALAGGPGTQYF. The DNA of the CDR3 is TGTGCCAGCAGCCAAGCACTAGCGGGGGGGCCGGGGACCCAGTACTTC.

As to this clone: Other DNA sequences in the same sample also yield this CDR3. This chain links TRBV11-2 with TRBJ2-4, with 7 positions matching TRBD2. The germline gives CDR1 SGHAT, CDR2 FQNNGV. The V and J ends lost 1 base and 2 bases, in that order; junction bases with no gene match: 2. The CDR3 has 15 amino acids. The chain's CDR3 is CASSLAGGSKNIQYF. The CDR3 DNA reads as TGTGCCAGCAGCTTAGCGGGGGGTTCCAAAAACATTCAGTACTTC.

This sequence joins TRBV27 and TRBJ2-3; D remains unclear. The CDR3 extends over 16 amino acids. V was trimmed by 8 bases and J by 2 bases, leaving 20 bases between them. The germline V gene has CDR1 MNHEY and CDR2 SMNVEV (reference sequence). The CDR3 bases are TGTGCCAGCCGTCATATTGAGCGTCCTCCCACAGATACGCAGTATTTT. Amino acids: CASRHIERPPTDTQYF.

The chain carries TRBV7-2 and TRBJ2-3, with TRBD2 matching over 12 bases. The CDR3 is made up of 16 amino acids. Germline CDR1 is SGHTA and CDR2 is FQGNSA. V dropped 5 bases and J dropped 3; count of bases not matched to a gene: 6. The CDR3 DNA follows: TGTGCCAGCAGCCCTAGCGGGAGGGCCTCAACAGATACGCAGTATTTT. Protein: CASSPSGRASTDTQYF.

V and J are TRBV27 and TRBJ2-5; 11 nucleotides line up with TRBD2. The better agreement between TRBJ2-7 and the DNA end casts doubt on the J call. CDR3 length equals 14 residues. Germline CDR1 is MNHEY and CDR2 is SMNVEV (reference sequence). As DNA, the CDR3 is TGTGCCAGCAGTCTAGCGGGAGGCGCCTACGAGCAGTACTTC. This gives the protein CASSLAGGAYEQYF.

This clone was recorded only once. The chain joins TRBV5-1 to TRBJ2-1; 7 bases agree with TRBD2. Losses at the gene ends were 5 bases for V and 3 bases for J; bases not matched to a gene: 5. The CDR3 consists of 14 residues. Germline-derived CDR1 and CDR2 are SGHRS and YFSETQ. The CDR3 DNA follows: TGCGCCAGCAGACGAGCGGGACGCTACAATGAGCAGTTCTTC. This gives the protein CASRRAGRYNEQFF.

The chain links TRBV7-2 to TRBJ2-1; 7 nucleotides align to TRBD2. This CDR3 contains 16 residues. Germline trimming cut 5 bases from V and 3 bases from J; bases unmatched to any gene: 10. Germline lookup yields CDR1 SGHTA and CDR2 FQGNSA. The CDR3 nucleotides are TGTGCCAGCAGCCCCAATAGCGGGTACCTCTACAATGAGCAGTTCTTC. As protein: CASSPNSGYLYNEQFF. Supplemented by reference TRBV7-2 and TRBJ2-1, the full variable domain reads GAGVSQSPSNKVTEKGKDVELRCDPISGHTALYWYRQSLGQGLEFLIYFQGNSAPDKSGLPSDRFSAERTGGSVSTLTIQRTQQEDSAVYLCASSPNSGYLYNEQFFGPGTRLTVL.